This T cell receptor (beta chain) was recorded in a study of T cell changes during pregnancy in multiple sclerosis. Only in-frame clones appear in the TCRdb table, and some are missing; sequencing was by immunoSEQ multiplex PCR. The sample contains approximately 88,000 clones, roughly 93% of which appear only once. V gave up 0 bases and J gave up 0 bases; unmatched junction bases: 11. The CDR3 covers 19 residues. Germline V gene data show CDR1 as LNHNV and CDR2 as YYDKDF (reference sequence). V usage is TRBV15 and J usage is TRBJ2-4; TRBD1 matches 7 bases. The sequenced sample was peripheral blood, obtained in the first trimester of pregnancy. The clonotype originates from a female donor with multiple sclerosis, enrolled in a pregnancy study. DNA of the CDR3: TGTGCCACCAGCAGAGAATTCTACAGGGGTCCCCCAGCCAAAAACATTCAGTACTTC. Translating it yields CATSREFYRGPPAKNIQYF. The full variable domain, completed using reference TRBV15 and TRBJ2-4, is DAMVIQNPRYQVTQFGKPVTLSCSQTLNHNVMYWYQQKSSQAPKLLFHYYDKDFNNEADTPDNFQSRRPNTSFCFLDIRSPGLGDTAMYLCATSREFYRGPPAKNIQYFGAGTRLSVL.